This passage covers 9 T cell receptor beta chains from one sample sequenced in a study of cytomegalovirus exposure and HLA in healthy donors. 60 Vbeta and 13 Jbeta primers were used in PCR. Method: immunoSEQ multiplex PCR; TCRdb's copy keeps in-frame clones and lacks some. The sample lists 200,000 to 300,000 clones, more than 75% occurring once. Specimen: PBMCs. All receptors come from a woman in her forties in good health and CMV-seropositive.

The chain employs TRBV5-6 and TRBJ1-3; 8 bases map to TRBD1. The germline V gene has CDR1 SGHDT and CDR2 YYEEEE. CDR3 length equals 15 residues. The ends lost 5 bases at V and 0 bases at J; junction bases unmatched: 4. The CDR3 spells CASSWGQVSGNTIYF. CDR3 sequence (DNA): TGTGCCAGCAGTTGGGGACAGGTCTCTGGAAACACCATATATTTT.

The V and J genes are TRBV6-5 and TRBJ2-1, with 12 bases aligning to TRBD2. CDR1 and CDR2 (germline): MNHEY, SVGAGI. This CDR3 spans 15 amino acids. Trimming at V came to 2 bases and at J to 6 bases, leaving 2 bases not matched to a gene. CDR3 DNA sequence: TGTGCCAGCAGTTACACTAGCGGGAGGTTCAATGAGCAGTTCTTC. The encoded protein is CASSYTSGRFNEQFF.

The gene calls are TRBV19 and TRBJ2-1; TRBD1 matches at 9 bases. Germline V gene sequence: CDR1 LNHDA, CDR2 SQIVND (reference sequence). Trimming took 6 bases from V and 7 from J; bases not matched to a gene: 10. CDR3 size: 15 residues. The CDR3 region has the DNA TGTGCCAGTAGGGCCGGGACAGGGACGATGAATGAGCAGTTCTTC. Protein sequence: CASRAGTGTMNEQFF.

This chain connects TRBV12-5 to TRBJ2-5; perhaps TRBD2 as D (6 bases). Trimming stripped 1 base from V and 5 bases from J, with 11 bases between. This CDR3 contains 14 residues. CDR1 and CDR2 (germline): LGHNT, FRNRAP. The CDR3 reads CASGLGLGGETQYF. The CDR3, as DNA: TGTGCTAGTGGTTTGGGACTAGGAGGCGAGACCCAGTACTTC.

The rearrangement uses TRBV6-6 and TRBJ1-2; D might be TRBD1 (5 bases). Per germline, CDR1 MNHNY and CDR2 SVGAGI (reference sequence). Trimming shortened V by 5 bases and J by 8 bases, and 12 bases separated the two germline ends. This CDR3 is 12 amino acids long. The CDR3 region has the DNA TGTGCCAGCAGTCGGGGGGAGCGGGGCTACACCTTC. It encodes CASSRGERGYTF.

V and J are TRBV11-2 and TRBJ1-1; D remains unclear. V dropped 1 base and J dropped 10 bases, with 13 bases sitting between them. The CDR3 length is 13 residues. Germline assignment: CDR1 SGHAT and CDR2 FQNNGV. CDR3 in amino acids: CASSLGRSPGAFF. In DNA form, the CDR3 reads TGTGCCAGCAGCTTAGGTCGTTCCCCGGGAGCTTTCTTT.

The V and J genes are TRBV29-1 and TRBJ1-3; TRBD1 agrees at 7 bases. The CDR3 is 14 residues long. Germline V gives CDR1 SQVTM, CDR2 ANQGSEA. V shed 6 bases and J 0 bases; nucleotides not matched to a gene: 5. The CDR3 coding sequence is TGCAGCGTACAAAGGGACAGCTCTGGAAACACCATATATTTT. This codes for CSVQRDSSGNTIYF.

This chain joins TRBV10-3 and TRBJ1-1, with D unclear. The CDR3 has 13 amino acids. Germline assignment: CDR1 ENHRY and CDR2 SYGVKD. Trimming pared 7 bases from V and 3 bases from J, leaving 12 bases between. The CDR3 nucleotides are TGTGCCATCACCATGCCCGGGGACACTGAAGCTTTCTTT. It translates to CAITMPGDTEAFF.

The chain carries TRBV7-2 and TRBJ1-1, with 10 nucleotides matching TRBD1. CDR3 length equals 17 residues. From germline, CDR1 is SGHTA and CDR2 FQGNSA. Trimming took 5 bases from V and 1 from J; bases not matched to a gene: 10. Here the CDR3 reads CASSTRTGGLRNTEAFF. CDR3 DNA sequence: TGTGCCAGCAGCACCAGGACAGGGGGTCTTCGGAACACTGAAGCTTTCTTT.